One sample yielded the 30 T cell receptor beta chains listed below, sequenced in a study of blood T cell repertoires in COVID-19. Some clones are missing from TCRdb's copy, which holds only in-frame ones; the method was immunoSEQ multiplex PCR. The data show some 71,000 clones, roughly four fifths seen once. The specimen was peripheral blood. The receptors here all came from a woman in her seventies with acute or convalescent COVID-19.

This chain joins TRBV7-3 and TRBJ1-6; the D is unclear. The CDR3 consists of 12 residues. The V end lost 5 bases, the J end lost 14 bases, and 13 bases lay between the germline ends. Germline V gene data show CDR1 as SGHTA and CDR2 as FQGTGA. The CDR3 DNA reads TGTGCCAGCAGCGGCGAACGAGGGACCCTCCACTTT. It specifies CASSGERGTLHF.

The chain combines TRBV7-2 with TRBJ1-2; 8 bases align to TRBD1. Germline CDR1 reads SGHTA; CDR2 reads FQGNSA. This CDR3 is built from 12 residues. Trimming took 5 bases from V and 9 from J; bases not matched to a gene: 5. For the CDR3, the DNA is TGTGCCAGCAGCCCGGACAGGGTCAGCTACACCTTC. Its translation: CASSPDRVSYTF.

V is TRBV18 and J is TRBJ2-1, with D tentatively TRBD1 (6 bases). CDR3 size: 21 residues. V lost 3 bases, J lost 4 bases, and 31 bases lay in between. The germline V gene has CDR1 KGHSH and CDR2 LQKENI. The CDR3 here is CASSPSTRPITGPSLYNEQFF. CDR3 DNA sequence: TGTGCCAGCTCACCTTCCACCCGCCCTATTACAGGGCCTAGCCTTTACAATGAGCAGTTCTTC.

The rearrangement joins TRBV6-6 to TRBJ1-1, with D unclear. There are 13 residues in the CDR3. Germline assignment: CDR1 MNHNY and CDR2 SVGAGI (reference sequence). V was shortened by 0 bases and J by 3 bases, with 5 bases between the two germline ends. The CDR3 spells CASSYSRDTEAFF. In DNA, the CDR3 is TGTGCCAGCAGTTACTCGAGGGACACTGAAGCTTTCTTT.

This clone was detected once. The rearrangement links TRBV7-2 to TRBJ2-1, with D perhaps TRBD2 (6 bases). This CDR3 has 13 amino acids. Germline loops: CDR1 SGHTA, CDR2 FQGNSA. Trimming took 5 bases from V and 6 from J, leaving 11 bases between them. CDR3 in amino acids: CASSHLASNEQFF. DNA of the CDR3: TGTGCCAGCAGCCATCTAGCGTCCAATGAGCAGTTCTTC.

This sequence joins TRBV30 and TRBJ1-5, with 8 bases identical to TRBD1. The germline V gene encodes CDR1 GTSNPN and CDR2 SVGIG (reference sequence). This CDR3 has 13 residues. V shed 4 bases, J shed 5 bases, and the junction held 4 bases outside the gene matches. CDR3 DNA: TGTGCCTGGACCAGGGGGCCTGATCAGCCCCAGCATTTT. Translating it yields CAWTRGPDQPQHF.

V gene TRBV5-1 combines with J gene TRBJ2-5; a possible D gene is TRBD2 (6 bases). The CDR3 runs to 14 residues. The germline V and J ends were trimmed by 0 bases and 4 bases, with 10 bases remaining between them. Germline lookup yields CDR1 SGHRS and CDR2 YFSETQ. The CDR3 protein is CASSLGAGLETQYF. The CDR3, as DNA: TGCGCCAGCAGCTTGGGTGCGGGGTTAGAGACCCAGTACTTC.

The chain recombines TRBV6-5 with TRBJ2-1; the D gene is possibly TRBD2 (5 bases). CDR1 is MNHEY, CDR2 SVGAGI, per germline. The CDR3 consists of 15 residues. V was trimmed by 6 bases and J by 8 bases, leaving 20 bases between them. CDR3 bases: TGTGCCAGCAGGCTCCTCGAGAGGGCCCCCGATGAGCAGTTCTTC. Amino acid sequence: CASRLLERAPDEQFF.

The rearrangement uses TRBV29-1 and TRBJ1-1; a possible D gene is TRBD1 (5 bases). The V end was cut by 7 bases, the J end by 1 base, with 10 bases between. The CDR3 has 12 residues. The germline V gene encodes CDR1 SQVTM and CDR2 ANQGSEA. The CDR3 spells CSAAQGNTEAFF. CDR3 DNA: TGCAGCGCCGCTCAGGGGAACACTGAAGCTTTCTTT.

The rearrangement links TRBV7-2 to TRBJ2-3; D is perhaps TRBD2 (5 bases). The CDR3 has 15 residues. V gave up 1 base and J gave up 1 base, with 9 bases separating them. Germline V gives CDR1 SGHTA, CDR2 FQGNSA. The chain's CDR3 is CASSLDGSGTDTQYF. The CDR3 nucleotides read TGTGCCAGCAGCTTAGACGGTAGCGGCACAGATACGCAGTATTTT.

The rearrangement uses TRBV12-3 or TRBV12-4 and TRBJ1-4; D may be TRBD1 (6 bases). Trimming shortened V by 6 bases and J by 5 bases, and 7 bases separated the two germline ends. The CDR3 extends over 12 amino acids. The CDR3 bases are TGTGCCAGCAGGGACAGCAATGAAAAACTGTTTTTT. Protein sequence: CASRDSNEKLFF.

This clone turned up a few times. The rearrangement joins TRBV9 to TRBJ2-3, with 12 positions matching TRBD2. CDR1 and CDR2 from the germline V gene are SGDLS and YYNGEE. Germline trimming cut 0 bases from V and 5 bases from J; bases unmatched to any gene: 13. This CDR3 contains 19 residues. The DNA for the CDR3 is TGTGCCAGCAGCGTAGCGGCTAGCGGGGGGGCTAGACCCGGAGATACGCAGTATTTT. Its protein is CASSVAASGGARPGDTQYF.

The chain carries TRBV4-1 and TRBJ2-7; possibly TRBD2 for D (6 bases). This CDR3 has 18 residues. From germline, CDR1 is MGHRA and CDR2 YSYEKL. The V and J ends lost 0 bases and 7 bases respectively, with 25 bases between them. In DNA form, the CDR3 reads TGCGCCAGCAGCCAAGAAGGTGGTATGAGGCCAAACCGGGGGGAGCAGTACTTC. It encodes CASSQEGGMRPNRGEQYF.

The J gene is TRBJ2-7, the V gene TRBV10-3, with 9 bases identical to TRBD1. With 6 bases clipped from V and 3 bases from J, the junction kept 6 bases outside the gene matches. The CDR3 totals 14 residues. Germline assignment: CDR1 ENHRY and CDR2 SYGVKD. CDR3 sequence reads: CAISAGTGIYEQYF. The CDR3 DNA follows: TGTGCCATCAGCGCCGGGACAGGGATCTACGAGCAGTACTTC.

This clone was found once. This chain joins TRBV7-6 and TRBJ1-2; 7 bases agree with TRBD1. CDR1 and CDR2 from the germline V gene are SGHVS and FNYEAQ. The CDR3 runs 15 residues. V shed 5 bases, J shed 5 bases, and the junction held 11 bases outside the gene matches. In DNA form, the CDR3 reads TGTGCCAGCAGCCTTCGGACAGGCGACCGATATGGCTACACCTTC. Protein product: CASSLRTGDRYGYTF.

V and J are TRBV5-4 and TRBJ2-5; TRBD2 aligns across 7 bases. This CDR3 has 14 residues. Trimming removed 3 bases from V and 1 base from J; junction bases left unmatched: 3. CDR1 is SGHNT and CDR2 is YYREEE in the germline V gene (reference sequence). Written as DNA, the CDR3 is TGTGCCAGCAGCTCTTCGGGGGGCCAAGAGACCCAGTACTTC. Translated: CASSSSGGQETQYF. The full variable domain, with the rest looked up from reference TRBV5-4 and TRBJ2-5, is ETGVTQSPTHLIKTRGQQVTLRCSSQSGHNTVSWYQQALGQGPQFIFQYYREEENGRGNFPPRFSGLQFPNYSSELNVNALELDDSALYLCASSSSGGQETQYFGPGTRLLVL.

CDR3 sequence reads: CASRTSAGGPDTQYF. DNA of the CDR3: TGTGCCAGTAGGACCAGCGCGGGGGGTCCAGATACGCAGTATTTT. The chain links TRBV19 to TRBJ2-3, with 8 bases identical to TRBD2. J was trimmed by 4 bases and V by 6 bases; bases with no gene match: 9. The germline gives CDR1 LNHDA, CDR2 SQIVND (reference sequence). CDR3 length equals 15 residues.

The CDR3 DNA is TGTGCCAGCAGTTTTCGGACTAATGAAAAACTGTTTTTT. Translation: CASSFRTNEKLFF. The V gene is TRBV12-3 or TRBV12-4, the J gene TRBJ1-4; D not resolved. The CDR3 covers 13 residues. The germline V and J ends were trimmed by 3 bases and 2 bases, with 4 bases remaining between them.

This chain uses TRBV7-7 with TRBJ2-2, with a possible D match to TRBD1 (5 bases). V was shortened by 5 bases and J by 8 bases, with 12 bases between the two germline ends. CDR3 length equals 13 residues. Germline lookup yields CDR1 SSHAT and CDR2 FNYEAQ (reference sequence). CDR3 DNA: TGTGCCAGCAGCCGACAGCCCGGAGGGGAGCTGTTTTTT. Residues: CASSRQPGGELFF.

V and J are TRBV14 and TRBJ1-2; 8 bases are shared with TRBD1. V lost 0 bases and J lost 4; bases outside the gene matches: 4. CDR1 and CDR2 (germline): SGHDN, FVKESK. CDR3 size: 15 residues. The CDR3 loop is CASSQDLGQVYGYTF. CDR3 nucleotides: TGTGCCAGCAGCCAAGATTTGGGACAGGTCTATGGCTACACCTTC. Filled out from reference TRBV14 and TRBJ1-2, the complete variable domain reads EAGVTQFPSHSVIEKGQTVTLRCDPISGHDNLYWYRRVMGKEIKFLLHFVKESKQDESGMPNNRFLAERTGGTYSTLKVQPAELEDSGVYFCASSQDLGQVYGYTFGSGTRLTVV.

The chain has TRBV7-8 and TRBJ1-4, with a weak D call TRBD1 (6 bases). V was cut by 5 bases and J by 2 bases, with 15 bases left in between. Germline CDR1 reads SGHVS; CDR2 reads FQNEAQ. CDR3 length: 16 amino acids. In DNA, the CDR3 is TGTGCCAGCAGCCCAAAAACAGGGTGGACTAATGAAAAACTGTTTTTT. Its translation is CASSPKTGWTNEKLFF.

The V gene is TRBV27, the J gene TRBJ2-1; TRBD2 matches 12 bases. V lost 5 bases, J lost 7 bases, and 6 bases stayed unmatched. In germline, CDR1 is MNHEY, CDR2 SMNVEV (reference sequence). The CDR3 length is 15 residues. The CDR3 bases are TGTGCCAGCAGTGCCACTAGCGGGAGGTGGAATGAGCAGTTCTTC. It specifies CASSATSGRWNEQFF.

This clone was recorded only once. This chain links TRBV12-3 or TRBV12-4 with TRBJ1-1; the D gene is possibly TRBD1 (5 bases). The CDR3 is 13 residues long. Trimming left V 6 bases short and J 3 bases short, with 11 bases between. The CDR3 sequence: CASSVAGDTEAFF. In nucleotides, the CDR3 is TGTGCCAGCAGCGTCGCGGGGGACACTGAAGCTTTCTTT.

V is TRBV18 and J is TRBJ2-4; a possible D gene is TRBD2 (6 bases). This CDR3 comprises 16 residues. The germline V gene encodes CDR1 KGHSH and CDR2 LQKENI. Trimming took off 3 bases at V and 8 bases at J, with 20 bases between the two ends. The CDR3 loop reads CASSPAGRVAMDIQYF. CDR3 bases: TGTGCCAGCTCACCCGCGGGAAGGGTTGCGATGGACATTCAGTACTTC.

The chain is built from TRBV7-2 and TRBJ2-4, with D possibly being TRBD2 (6 bases). This CDR3 region has 14 residues. V was trimmed by 2 bases and J by 7 bases, leaving 12 bases between them. Germline CDR1 is SGHTA and CDR2 is FQGNSA. CDR3 loop: CASSLLGRDNIQYF. The CDR3 nucleotides read TGTGCCAGCAGCTTATTGGGGCGGGACAACATTCAGTACTTC.

The V gene is TRBV12-3 or TRBV12-4, the J gene TRBJ1-1; tentative D call: TRBD1 (6 bases). V was cut by 5 bases and J by 4 bases, with 11 bases left in between. The CDR3 spans 13 residues. CDR3 bases: TGTGCCAGCAGTCTAGGGGGGGGCACTGAAGCTTTCTTT. It codes for CASSLGGGTEAFF.

The sample holds one count of this clone. The CDR3 loop is CASSQDRLPQGAQYF. CDR3 nucleotides: TGCGCCAGCAGCCAAGATAGGCTCCCGCAAGGGGCCCAGTACTTC. The V and J genes are TRBV4-3 and TRBJ2-5, with D perhaps matching TRBD1 (5 bases). Trimming cost V 0 bases and J 9 bases, with 17 bases left between them. This CDR3 contains 15 residues. From germline, CDR1 is LGHNA and CDR2 YSLEER.

This clone was observed a single time. The J gene is TRBJ2-1, the V gene TRBV24-1; possibly TRBD1 for D (6 bases). The CDR3 spans 12 residues. Between the trimmed V and J ends, which lost 4 bases and 10 bases, there was a span of 10 bases. CDR1 is KGHDR, CDR2 SFDVKD, per germline. The CDR3 loop reads CATSDPGQEQFF. In DNA form, the CDR3 reads TGTGCCACCAGTGACCCCGGACAGGAGCAGTTCTTC.

The chain joins TRBV18 to TRBJ2-7; the match to TRBD1 covers 7 bases. J lost 6 bases, V lost 4 bases, and 6 bases had no gene match. Germline V gene data show CDR1 as KGHSH and CDR2 as LQKENI. There are 13 residues in the CDR3. CDR3 protein: CASSLDRVPEQYF. Written as DNA, the CDR3 is TGTGCCAGCTCACTAGACAGGGTCCCCGAGCAGTACTTC.

This clone was observed a single time. The J gene is TRBJ1-2, the V gene TRBV5-5; the D gene is possibly TRBD1 (5 bases). This CDR3 has 13 amino acids. V was clipped by 3 bases and J by 9 bases, with 15 bases between them. Germline CDR1 SGHKS, CDR2 YYEKEE (reference sequence). The CDR3 reads CASSYGVTDRYTF. In DNA form, the CDR3 reads TGTGCCAGCAGCTATGGAGTGACAGATCGCTACACCTTC.